The clone carrying this TCR beta chain was found a few times. Germline values: CDR1 SGHNT, CDR2 YENEEA. The CDR3 is 13 amino acids. With 5 bases removed from V and 2 bases from J, the gap between germline ends came to 4 bases. This record belongs to a study of T-cell reconstitution after alpha-beta-depleted transplantation in children. A TCRbeta library incorporating unique molecular identifiers was prepared. TCRdb analysed the PCR reads with MiXCR anew, one entry per CDR3 protein. This table holds roughly 90,000 distinct CDR3 sequences, 12% found once. The genes are TRBV11-3 and TRBJ2-6; D is unresolved. Sequencing was performed on PBMCs from the stem cell graft donor, taken from the stem cell graft. The receptor comes from a human donor who donated a stem cell graft to a child with inherited bone marrow failure. The CDR3 region is CASSTPGANVLTF. CDR3 in DNA: TGTGCCAGCAGCACCCCTGGGGCCAACGTCCTGACTTTC.